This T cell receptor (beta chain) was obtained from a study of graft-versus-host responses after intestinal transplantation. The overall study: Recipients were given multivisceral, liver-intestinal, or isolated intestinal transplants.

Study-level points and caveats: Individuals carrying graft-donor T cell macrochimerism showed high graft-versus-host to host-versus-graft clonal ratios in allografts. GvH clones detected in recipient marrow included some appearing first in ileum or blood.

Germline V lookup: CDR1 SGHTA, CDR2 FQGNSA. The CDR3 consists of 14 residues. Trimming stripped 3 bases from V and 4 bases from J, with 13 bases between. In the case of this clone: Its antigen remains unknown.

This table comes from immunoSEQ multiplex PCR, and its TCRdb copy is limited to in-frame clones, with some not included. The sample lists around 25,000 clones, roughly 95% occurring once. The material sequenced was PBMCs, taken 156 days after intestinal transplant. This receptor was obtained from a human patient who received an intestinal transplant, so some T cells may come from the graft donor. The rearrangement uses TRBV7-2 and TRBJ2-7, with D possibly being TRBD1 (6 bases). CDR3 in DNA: TGTGCCAGCAGCTTCCTGGGGCAGGGGTACGAGCAGTACTTC. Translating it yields CASSFLGQGYEQYF.